These T cell receptor beta chains were read from a single sample in a study of cytomegalovirus exposure and HLA in healthy donors. Data came from immunoSEQ multiplex PCR; TCRdb stores just in-frame clones and leaves some out. The top ten clones hold about 7% of a sample with some 77,000 clones, 70% to 85% of them seen once. The specimen was PBMCs. These receptors all stem from a middle-aged woman in good health and CMV-seronegative. Each CDR3 is given with its conserved first and last residue. A D gene is named only where the DNA matches it firmly. Clone size, where shown, is once, few, many, or a class for clones that have expanded.

len: 14
v_gene: TRBV19
j_gene: TRBJ1-5
d_gene: -
abundance: few
CDR3nt: TGTGCCAGTAGTATACCGGGACAAACCCAGCCCCAGCATTTT
CDR3aa: CASSIPGQTQPQHF

len: 15
v_gene: TRBV13
j_gene: TRBJ2-7
d_gene: TRBD1
abundance: once
CDR3nt: TGTGCCAGCAGCTTATTTGACAGGGGCTCGGGCGAGCAGTACTTC
CDR3aa: CASSLFDRGSGEQYF

len: 14
v_gene: TRBV27
j_gene: TRBJ1-5
d_gene: -
abundance: -
CDR3nt: TGTGCCAGCAGTTTTGGCCCGATGCATCAGCCCCAGCATTTT
CDR3aa: CASSFGPMHQPQHF

len: 16
v_gene: TRBV14
j_gene: TRBJ2-1
d_gene: TRBD1
abundance: -
CDR3nt: TGTGCCAGCAGCCGCCTACCGGGACAGATCTACAATGAGCAGTTCTTC
CDR3aa: CASSRLPGQIYNEQFF

len: 14
v_gene: TRBV2
j_gene: TRBJ1-2
d_gene: -
abundance: -
CDR3nt: TGTGCCAGCAGTGAGCTGACTCCCGTCTATGGCTACACCTTC
CDR3aa: CASSELTPVYGYTF

len: 16
v_gene: TRBV7-9
j_gene: TRBJ1-3
d_gene: -
abundance: -
CDR3nt: TGTGCCAGCAGCTTACCCCAGTTTGTCTCTGGAAACACCATATATTTT
CDR3aa: CASSLPQFVSGNTIYF

len: 16
v_gene: TRBV14
j_gene: TRBJ1-1
d_gene: -
abundance: -
CDR3nt: TGTGCCAGCAGCCAAGAAATTGAGGTGATGAACACTGAAGCTTTCTTT
CDR3aa: CASSQEIEVMNTEAFF

len: 16
v_gene: TRBV7-9
j_gene: TRBJ2-5
d_gene: TRBD1
abundance: -
CDR3nt: TGTGCCAGCAGCTTAGCCCGGGACAGGGACCAAGAGACCCAGTACTTC
CDR3aa: CASSLARDRDQETQYF

len: 13
v_gene: TRBV9
j_gene: TRBJ2-5
d_gene: -
abundance: -
CDR3nt: TGTGCCAGCAACAGGAACAACCAAGAGACCCAGTACTTC
CDR3aa: CASNRNNQETQYF

len: 14
v_gene: TRBV5-8
j_gene: TRBJ2-7
d_gene: TRBD1
abundance: -
CDR3nt: TGTGCCAGCAGATTACCGGGACAGGGTCATAGGCAGTACTTC
CDR3aa: CASRLPGQGHRQYF

len: 15
v_gene: TRBV19
j_gene: TRBJ2-7
d_gene: -
abundance: once
CDR3nt: TGTGCCAGTAGTATAGGTCAGGGGCCATCCTACGAGCAGTACTTC
CDR3aa: CASSIGQGPSYEQYF

len: 16
v_gene: TRBV6-1
j_gene: TRBJ2-7
d_gene: TRBD2
abundance: once
CDR3nt: TGTGCCAGCAGTGGGCCATTAGCGGGGGACCCCTACGAGCAGTACTTC
CDR3aa: CASSGPLAGDPYEQYF

len: 18
v_gene: TRBV4-2
j_gene: TRBJ1-3
d_gene: -
abundance: -
CDR3nt: TGTGCCAGCAGCCAAGATCAGGGGCGAAGAATCTCTGGAAACACCATATATTTT
CDR3aa: CASSQDQGRRISGNTIYF

len: 12
v_gene: TRBV7-9
j_gene: TRBJ1-5
d_gene: -
abundance: -
CDR3nt: TGTGCCAGCAGCTTGGAGGATCAGCCCCAGCATTTT
CDR3aa: CASSLEDQPQHF

len: 15
v_gene: TRBV2
j_gene: TRBJ2-1
d_gene: -
abundance: -
CDR3nt: TGTGCCAGCAGTGAGGGCCTAGCGCCTTACAATGAGCAGTTCTTC
CDR3aa: CASSEGLAPYNEQFF

len: 17
v_gene: TRBV18
j_gene: TRBJ2-3
d_gene: TRBD1
abundance: -
CDR3nt: TGTGCCAGCCCGACGATCCGGACAGGCCGGGGAACAGATACGCAGTATTTT
CDR3aa: CASPTIRTGRGTDTQYF

len: 16
v_gene: TRBV6-1
j_gene: TRBJ1-1
d_gene: TRBD1
abundance: few
CDR3nt: TGTGCCAGCAGTGAATCCCCAAGACAGGGGTGGACTGAAGCTTTCTTT
CDR3aa: CASSESPRQGWTEAFF

len: 14
v_gene: TRBV9
j_gene: TRBJ2-1
d_gene: TRBD2
abundance: -
CDR3nt: TGTGCCAGCAGCTTTGGGACTAGCTACAATGAGCAGTTCTTC
CDR3aa: CASSFGTSYNEQFF

len: 14
v_gene: TRBV19
j_gene: TRBJ1-1
d_gene: -
abundance: -
CDR3nt: TGTGCCAGTAGTTTACAGGGCTTGAACACTGAAGCTTTCTTT
CDR3aa: CASSLQGLNTEAFF

len: 16
v_gene: TRBV4-3
j_gene: TRBJ2-1
d_gene: TRBD2
abundance: few
CDR3nt: TGCGCCAGCAGCCAAGATCCACTAGCGGGAAACAATGAGCAGTTCTTC
CDR3aa: CASSQDPLAGNNEQFF

len: 15
v_gene: TRBV6-4
j_gene: TRBJ1-2
d_gene: -
abundance: -
CDR3nt: TGTGCCAGCAGTGTCCGGTCGGGGGGTCCCTATGGCTACACCTTC
CDR3aa: CASSVRSGGPYGYTF

len: 16
v_gene: TRBV6-5
j_gene: TRBJ1-3
d_gene: -
abundance: -
CDR3nt: TGTGCCAGCAGTTACTCCCCCGGGAGCTCTGGAAACACCATATATTTC
CDR3aa: CASSYSPGSSGNTIYF

len: 14
v_gene: TRBV7-6
j_gene: TRBJ2-3
d_gene: TRBD2
abundance: once
CDR3nt: TGTGCCAGCAGTTCTAGCGGGGGTACGGATACGCAGTATTTT
CDR3aa: CASSSSGGTDTQYF

len: 13
v_gene: TRBV18
j_gene: TRBJ2-1
d_gene: TRBD2
abundance: -
CDR3nt: TGTGCCAGCTCGGGACTAAGAGACAATGAGCAGTTCTTC
CDR3aa: CASSGLRDNEQFF

len: 15
v_gene: TRBV21-1
j_gene: TRBJ2-5
d_gene: -
abundance: -
CDR3nt: TGTGCCAGCAGCAAAGTGACAGGGCTCCAAGAGACCCAGTACTTC
CDR3aa: CASSKVTGLQETQYF

len: 12
v_gene: TRBV28
j_gene: TRBJ2-3
d_gene: -
abundance: -
CDR3nt: TGTGCCAGCATCAAAGGGGAAGGGACGCAGTATTTT
CDR3aa: CASIKGEGTQYF

len: 12
v_gene: TRBV9
j_gene: TRBJ2-7
d_gene: -
abundance: -
CDR3nt: TGTGCCAGCAGCGTAGACCGAGGCGAGCAGTACTTC
CDR3aa: CASSVDRGEQYF

len: 16
v_gene: TRBV7-2
j_gene: TRBJ1-5
d_gene: TRBD1
abundance: once
CDR3nt: TGTGCCAGCAGCATAACAGGGGGCAGGAAGGATCAGCCCCAGCATTTT
CDR3aa: CASSITGGRKDQPQHF

len: 16
v_gene: TRBV7-3
j_gene: TRBJ2-4
d_gene: TRBD2
abundance: -
CDR3nt: TGTGCCAGCAGCAGACCTAGCGGGGGAAGCAAAAACATTCAGTACTTC
CDR3aa: CASSRPSGGSKNIQYF

len: 12
v_gene: TRBV28
j_gene: TRBJ1-2
d_gene: -
abundance: -
CDR3nt: TGTGCCAGCAGTTTGGAGGACTATGGCTACACCTTC
CDR3aa: CASSLEDYGYTF

len: 16
v_gene: TRBV1
j_gene: TRBJ2-3
d_gene: -
abundance: -
CDR3nt: TGCACCAGCAGCCAAGAGCTCGCTGGCCCGCCAGATACGCAGTATTTT
CDR3aa: CTSSQELAGPPDTQYF

len: 16
v_gene: TRBV15
j_gene: TRBJ2-2
d_gene: TRBD2
abundance: -
CDR3nt: TGTGCCACCAGCAGGATTAGCGGGAGTAACACCGGGGAGCTGTTTTTT
CDR3aa: CATSRISGSNTGELFF

len: 16
v_gene: TRBV5-1
j_gene: TRBJ1-4
d_gene: -
abundance: -
CDR3nt: TGCGCCAGCAGTAGTGAGGGAGACACAACTAATGAAAAACTGTTTTTT
CDR3aa: CASSSEGDTTNEKLFF

len: 18
v_gene: TRBV7-9
j_gene: TRBJ2-1
d_gene: TRBD2
abundance: few
CDR3nt: TGTGCCAGCAGCTCTTGGGAAGGACTAGCGGGAGGAGCTAATGAGCAGTTCTTC
CDR3aa: CASSSWEGLAGGANEQFF

len: 14
v_gene: TRBV7-2
j_gene: TRBJ2-7
d_gene: TRBD1
abundance: few
CDR3nt: TGTGCCAGCAGCGACAGGGGGCTTCGCTACGAGCAGTACTTC
CDR3aa: CASSDRGLRYEQYF

len: 13
v_gene: TRBV6-1
j_gene: TRBJ1-2
d_gene: -
abundance: few
CDR3nt: TGTGCCAGCAGTGAACGAACAGTCTATGGCTACACCTTC
CDR3aa: CASSERTVYGYTF